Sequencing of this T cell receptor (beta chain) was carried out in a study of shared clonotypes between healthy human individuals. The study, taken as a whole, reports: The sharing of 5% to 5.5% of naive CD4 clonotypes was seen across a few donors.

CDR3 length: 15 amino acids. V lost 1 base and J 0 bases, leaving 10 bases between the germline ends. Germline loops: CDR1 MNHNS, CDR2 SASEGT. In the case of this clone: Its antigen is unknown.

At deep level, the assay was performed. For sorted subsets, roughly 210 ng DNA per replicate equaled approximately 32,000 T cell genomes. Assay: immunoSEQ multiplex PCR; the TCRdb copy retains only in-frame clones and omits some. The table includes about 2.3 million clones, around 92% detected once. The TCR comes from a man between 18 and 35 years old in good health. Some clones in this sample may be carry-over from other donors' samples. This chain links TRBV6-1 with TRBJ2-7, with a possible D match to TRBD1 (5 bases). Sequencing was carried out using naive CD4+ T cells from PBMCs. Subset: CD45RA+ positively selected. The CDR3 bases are TGTGCCAGCAGTGAAGTGGTAGGGGTCTCCTACGAGCAGTACTTC. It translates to CASSEVVGVSYEQYF.